This entry features one T cell receptor (beta chain) sequence. Antigen specificity is unknown. Additional DNA sequences in this sample encode the identical CDR3. The sample comes from a study of shared clonotypes between healthy human individuals. Naive CD8 populations comprised CD45RO-negative cells positively selected for CCR7, excluding terminally differentiated effector memory CD45RA+ cells. The study's findings and limits: Clonotype sharing across a few donors was observed for about 5.2% of naive CD4 clonotypes.

Per the germline V gene, CDR1 is MDHEN and CDR2 is SYDVKM. V lost 3 bases to trimming and J lost 2 bases; unmatched junction nucleotides: 0. The CDR3 extends over 16 amino acids. Assay used: immunoSEQ multiplex PCR; TCRdb lists only in-frame clones, some missing. The table lists about 610,000 clones, 95% to 96% of them singletons, with about 0.12% in the top ten. The sequenced sample was naive CD8+ T cells sorted from blood. V and J are TRBV28 and TRBJ2-1, with 14 bases lining up with TRBD2. The sequence was collected from a woman between 25 and 40 years old in good health. The CDR3 nucleotides read TGTGCCAGCAGTTTGGGACTAGCGGGAGCCTACAATGAGCAGTTCTTC. This codes for CASSLGLAGAYNEQFF.